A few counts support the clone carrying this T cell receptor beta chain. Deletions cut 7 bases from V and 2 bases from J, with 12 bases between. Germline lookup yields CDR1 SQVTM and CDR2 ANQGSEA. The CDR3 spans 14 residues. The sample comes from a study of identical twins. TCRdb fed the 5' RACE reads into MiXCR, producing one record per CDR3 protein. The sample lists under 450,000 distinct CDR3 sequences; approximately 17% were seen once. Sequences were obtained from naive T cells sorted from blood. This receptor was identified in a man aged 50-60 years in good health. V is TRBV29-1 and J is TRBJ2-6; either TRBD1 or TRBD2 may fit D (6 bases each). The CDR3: CSAKGGAGANVLTF. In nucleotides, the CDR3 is TGCAGCGCCAAGGGGGGCGCTGGGGCCAACGTCCTGACTTTC.